This paragraph covers one T cell receptor (beta chain) sequence. Its matching antigen is unknown. The entry originates in a study of OX40 agonist ivuxolimab in advanced cancers. Study-level points and caveats: At 0.1 to 3.0 mg/kg and by week 6, clonal expansion occurred in CD4+ and CD8+ blood T cells.

CDR3 size: 13 residues. CDR1 SNHLY and CDR2 FYNNEI come from the germline V gene. Trimming removed 3 bases from V and 3 bases from J, with 9 bases in between. Sequenced by immunoSEQ multiplex PCR; TCRdb stores in-frame clones only, minus some. Among 97,000 or so clones listed, around 87% were seen once. The receptor's source is an adult with an advanced solid tumor such as melanoma, head and neck, liver or kidney cancer. The sequencing used CD4+ or CD8+ T cells sorted from blood, collected in a trial of the OX40 agonist ivuxolimab. The chain joins TRBV2 to TRBJ2-7, with D tentatively TRBD1 (5 bases). DNA for the CDR3: TGTGCCAGCAGTGAGACAGAATTCTACGAGCAGTACTTC. Protein: CASSETEFYEQYF.